These 20 T cell receptor beta chains were sequenced from one sample in a study of OX40 agonist ivuxolimab in advanced cancers. The repertoire was sequenced with immunoSEQ multiplex PCR; TCRdb's copy has only in-frame clones and lacks some. The profile shows tens of thousands of clones, around 86% of them singletons. Specimen: CD4+ or CD8+ T cells sorted from blood, collected in a trial of the OX40 agonist ivuxolimab. These receptors came from an adult with an advanced solid tumor such as melanoma, head and neck, liver or kidney cancer.

The chain combines TRBV5-1 with TRBJ1-5; D is unresolved. Per germline, CDR1 SGHRS and CDR2 YFSETQ. CDR3 length: 13 amino acids. V lost 4 bases and J lost 1, with 6 bases in between. The CDR3 DNA is TGCGCCAGCAGCGGAGACAGCAATCAGCCCCAGCATTTT. This sequence encodes CASSGDSNQPQHF. Full variable domain (rest looked up from reference TRBV5-1 and TRBJ1-5): KAGVTQTPRYLIKTRGQQVTLSCSPISGHRSVSWYQQTPGQGLQFLFEYFSETQRNKGNFPGRFSGRQFSNSRSEMNVSTLELGDSALYLCASSGDSNQPQHFGDGTRLSIL.

V is TRBV6-5 and J is TRBJ2-1; D gene uncertain. The germline V gene has CDR1 MNHEY and CDR2 SVGAGI. This CDR3 contains 14 residues. V lost 7 bases and J lost 0, with 10 bases in between. CDR3 protein: CASTRDGSYNEQFF. CDR3 nucleotides: TGTGCCAGCACCAGAGACGGCTCCTACAATGAGCAGTTCTTC.

The chain carries TRBV14 and TRBJ1-5; D is ambiguous. V shed 4 bases and J shed 4 bases, with 11 bases lying between them. The germline V gene has CDR1 SGHDN and CDR2 FVKESK. CDR3 length: 14 residues. The CDR3 here is CASSRTGKNQPQHF. CDR3 nucleotide sequence: TGTGCCAGCAGCCGGACCGGTAAAAATCAGCCCCAGCATTTT.

The chain employs TRBV5-4 and TRBJ2-7; a possible D gene is TRBD1 (6 bases). The CDR3 extends over 14 amino acids. In germline, CDR1 is SGHNT, CDR2 YYREEE (reference sequence). Trimming removed 2 bases at V and 5 bases at J, with 14 bases between. In DNA, the CDR3 is TGTGCCAGCAGCTTAACGACAGGTTACCACGAGCAGTACTTC. Amino acids: CASSLTTGYHEQYF.

The chain employs TRBV6-6 and TRBJ2-7; 8 nucleotides align to TRBD2. This CDR3 has 14 amino acids. Germline CDR1 MNHNY, CDR2 SVGAGI (reference sequence). The junction had 7 bases not matched to a gene; V was cut back by 6 bases and J by 3 bases. The CDR3 loop reads CASRYSGANYEQYF. The CDR3 DNA reads TGTGCCAGCAGGTATAGCGGGGCGAACTACGAGCAGTACTTC.

The rearrangement links TRBV19 to TRBJ2-3; a weak D match, TRBD2 (6 bases). V was clipped by 1 base and J by 2 bases, with 16 bases between them. The CDR3 covers 17 residues. Germline loops: CDR1 LNHDA, CDR2 SQIVND (reference sequence). CDR3 sequence reads: CASSIGPLAAFTDTQYF. The CDR3 DNA sequence: TGTGCCAGTAGTATAGGCCCACTAGCCGCTTTCACAGATACGCAGTATTTT.

This clone appeared once. This rearrangement joins TRBV4-1 to TRBJ2-5, with 8 nucleotides matching TRBD1. The CDR3 runs 16 residues. Germline CDR1 is MGHRA and CDR2 is YSYEKL. Trimming removed 0 bases from V and 1 base from J; junction bases left unmatched: 4. In DNA, the CDR3 is TGCGCCAGCAGCCAAGACGGGGGACAGGCCCAAGAGACCCAGTACTTC. It is translated as CASSQDGGQAQETQYF.

This chain connects TRBV5-1 to TRBJ1-1; 8 bases map to TRBD1. CDR1 and CDR2 from the germline V gene are SGHRS and YFSETQ. The junction had 13 bases not matched to a gene; V was cut back by 2 bases and J by 1 base. This CDR3 comprises 18 residues. The CDR3 DNA is TGCGCCAGCAGCTTTCAGGACAGGGCCTCCTTTGGGAACACTGAAGCTTTCTTT. Protein product: CASSFQDRASFGNTEAFF. The full variable domain, in which reference TRBV5-1 and TRBJ1-1 provide the parts outside the CDR3, is KAGVTQTPRYLIKTRGQQVTLSCSPISGHRSVSWYQQTPGQGLQFLFEYFSETQRNKGNFPGRFSGRQFSNSRSEMNVSTLELGDSALYLCASSFQDRASFGNTEAFFGQGTRLTVV.

The chain carries TRBV2 and TRBJ2-5, with 7 nucleotides matching TRBD2. The J call may be incorrect, as the DNA end agrees better with TRBJ2-7. This CDR3 contains 14 residues. Looked up from germline, CDR1 is SNHLY and CDR2 is FYNNEI. The CDR3 nucleotides read TGTGCCAGCAGGAGAAGTGGACTAGTCGTCGAGCAGTACTTC. Residues: CASRRSGLVVEQYF.

The rearrangement joins TRBV5-1 to TRBJ1-1; 7 positions agree with TRBD1. CDR1 and CDR2 (germline): SGHRS, YFSETQ. The CDR3 runs to 14 residues. V gave up 4 bases and J gave up 8 bases; unmatched junction bases: 11. In DNA, the CDR3 is TGCGCCAGCAGCCCGGAGGGAGGGGGCTCCGAAGCTTTCTTT. Translation gives CASSPEGGGSEAFF.

V is TRBV28 and J is TRBJ2-4; D uncertain. Germline lookup yields CDR1 MDHEN and CDR2 SYDVKM. V was clipped by 8 bases and J by 0 bases, with 5 bases between them. The length of the CDR3 is 12 residues. The CDR3 here is CASSVAKNIQYF. In DNA, the CDR3 is TGTGCCAGCTCTGTAGCCAAAAACATTCAGTACTTC.

The rearrangement uses TRBV2 and TRBJ2-3; 10 positions match TRBD2. Germline V gene sequence: CDR1 SNHLY, CDR2 FYNNEI. The CDR3 runs to 15 residues. V was pared by 4 bases and J by 9 bases, with 10 bases of the junction left unmatched. The CDR3 loop is CASSVQRGGSSTQYF. As DNA, the CDR3 is TGTGCCAGCAGTGTTCAGCGGGGGGGCTCCTCCACGCAGTATTTT.

This clone turned up a few times. This chain joins TRBV29-1 and TRBJ1-1; D unresolved. The CDR3 length is 14 residues. Germline assignment: CDR1 SQVTM and CDR2 ANQGSEA. V lost 7 bases to trimming and J lost 3 bases, with 18 bases between them. The chain's CDR3 is CSANDQATYTEAFF. Written as DNA, the CDR3 is TGCAGCGCCAACGATCAGGCGACCTACACTGAAGCTTTCTTT.

The genes are TRBV6-1 and TRBJ1-5, with 7 positions matching TRBD1. There are 14 residues in the CDR3. The V gene end was trimmed by 4 bases and the J gene end by 5 bases; junction bases not matched to a gene: 5. CDR1 and CDR2 (germline): MNHNS, SASEGT. The DNA for the CDR3 is TGTGCCAGCAGTGTAGCAGGGGGTGATCAGCCCCAGCATTTT. Translation: CASSVAGGDQPQHF.

This clone was seen only a few times. This sequence joins TRBV30 and TRBJ1-1; tentative D call: TRBD1 (5 bases). The CDR3 totals 12 residues. Germline CDR1 is GTSNPN and CDR2 is SVGIG (reference sequence). Trimming shortened V by 2 bases and J by 3 bases, and 7 bases separated the two germline ends. CDR3 sequence: CAWSRGDTEAFF. The CDR3 DNA is TGTGCCTGGAGTAGAGGGGACACTGAAGCTTTCTTT.

This chain links TRBV21-1 with TRBJ2-1; the D segment call TRBD2 is taken from the table without a DNA check. TRBV21-1 is flagged as a pseudogene. CDR3 size: 21 residues. The CDR3 here is CASSPGTAGTSGCALYNEQFF. The CDR3 DNA sequence: TGTGCCAGCAGCCCCGGGACAGCTGGGACTAGCGGGTGCGCCCTCTACAATGAGCAGTTCTTC.

The rearrangement joins TRBV9 to TRBJ1-1; possibly TRBD1 for D (5 bases). From germline, CDR1 is SGDLS and CDR2 YYNGEE. The germline V and J ends were trimmed by 0 bases and 3 bases, with 15 bases remaining between them. The CDR3 is made up of 16 amino acids. The CDR3 region has the DNA TGTGCCAGCAGCGTAGGTGTGACAGAAGGACACACTGAAGCTTTCTTT. Its translation is CASSVGVTEGHTEAFF.

This clone was seen only a few times. This chain connects TRBV6-5 to TRBJ1-2; D is perhaps TRBD1 (5 bases). The V gene's germline CDR1 is MNHEY and CDR2 SVGAGI. V was clipped by 7 bases and J by 7 bases, with 16 bases between them. This CDR3 region has 13 residues. The CDR3, as DNA: TGTGCCAGCACCTGGGGGGAGGGCGGTGGCTACACCTTC. This translates into CASTWGEGGGYTF.

Judged by abundance, this clone is medium-sized (0.01 to 0.1%). The chain links TRBV7-3 to TRBJ2-7; 7 nucleotides align to TRBD2. V shed 3 bases and J 7 bases; nucleotides not matched to a gene: 6. In germline, CDR1 is SGHTA, CDR2 FQGTGA. The CDR3 is 13 amino acids. The CDR3 nucleotides are TGTGCCAGCAGCTTCACTAGCGTGGGGGAGCAGTACTTC. Residues: CASSFTSVGEQYF. Based on the CDR3 plus reference TRBV7-3 and TRBJ2-7, the full variable domain is GAGVSQTPSNKVTEKGKYVELRCDPISGHTALYWYRQSLGQGPEFLIYFQGTGAADDSGLPNDRFFAVRPEGSVSTLKIQRTERGDSAVYLCASSFTSVGEQYFGPGTRLTVT.

The V call is TRBV7-3, the J call TRBJ2-2; the match to TRBD1 covers 8 bases. Germline V lookup: CDR1 SGHTA, CDR2 FQGTGA. The V gene end was trimmed by 1 base and the J gene end by 0 bases; junction bases not matched to a gene: 7. CDR3 length: 18 residues. The CDR3 sequence: CASSLRQRQGTNTGELFF. The CDR3 nucleotides are TGTGCCAGCAGCTTAAGGCAACGACAGGGGACGAACACCGGGGAGCTGTTTTTT. Full variable domain (rest looked up from reference TRBV7-3 and TRBJ2-2): GAGVSQTPSNKVTEKGKYVELRCDPISGHTALYWYRQSLGQGPEFLIYFQGTGAADDSGLPNDRFFAVRPEGSVSTLKIQRTERGDSAVYLCASSLRQRQGTNTGELFFGEGSRLTVL.